The clone carrying this T cell receptor (beta chain) showed up just a few times. Its cognate antigen is unknown. This specimen belongs to a study of T cells in Graves' hyperthyroidism and ophthalmopathy. Whole-study results and caveats: Ophthalmopathy cases were set apart from stable hyperthyroidism by a 13 V-J model. Most thyroid-expanded clonotypes above 0.001 were also found in blood.

V was clipped by 8 bases and J by 12 bases, with 22 bases between them. This CDR3 spans 13 amino acids. Germline V CDR1 and CDR2: SGHVS, FQNEAQ. Using RNA transcripts as the source, TCR beta CDR3 regions were amplified. Primed by the HTBI set, a first-round RT-PCR was run on the TCR CDR3. TCRdb ran MiXCR on the multiplex PCR reads and lists one entry per CDR3 protein. The sample contains 600,000 to 700,000 distinct CDR3 sequences, less than 45% of which appear only once. The chain joins TRBV7-8 to TRBJ1-1; D gene uncertain. The receptor comes from an adult man with Graves' disease, either hyperthyroidism or ophthalmopathy (not recorded which). Sequences were obtained from peripheral blood or thyroid tissue (not recorded which). This CDR3 is CASSPPPGYGSFF. CDR3 coding DNA: TGTGCCAGCTCTCCACCGCCAGGTTACGGGTCTTTCTTT.